These 8 T cell receptor beta chains were sequenced from one sample in a study of T-cell reconstitution after alpha-beta-depleted transplantation in children. Preparing the TCRbeta library involved the use of unique molecular identifiers. MiXCR, applied by TCRdb to the PCR reads, yields one record per CDR3 protein. The data contain hundreds of thousands of distinct CDR3 sequences, about an eighth of them singletons. This specimen consisted of PBMCs, obtained from the stem cell graft. The source is a human donor who donated a stem cell graft to a child with Fanconi anemia.

There are many counts of this clonotype. CDR3: CASSLAGSRSYNEQFF. The CDR3 region has the DNA TGCGCCAGCAGCTTGGCCGGGTCCCGCTCCTACAATGAGCAGTTCTTC. This chain joins TRBV5-1 and TRBJ2-1; D gene ambiguous. CDR3 length: 16 amino acids. Germline V CDR1 and CDR2: SGHRS, YFSETQ. Trimming took 0 bases from V and 0 from J, leaving 10 bases between them.

This chain uses TRBV10-2 with TRBJ1-5; 7 nucleotides agree with TRBD1. The CDR3 consists of 14 residues. Germline lookup yields CDR1 WSHSY and CDR2 SAAADI. J was trimmed by 4 bases and V by 2 bases; bases with no gene match: 2. The CDR3 sequence is CASSEGDRNQPQHF. The CDR3 DNA is TGCGCCAGCAGTGAGGGGGACAGAAATCAGCCCCAGCATTTT.

V is TRBV2 and J is TRBJ2-3; TRBD1 aligns across 8 bases. This CDR3 has 14 amino acids. V trimming: 7 bases; J trimming: 3 bases; junction bases outside the gene matches: 6. Germline-derived CDR1 and CDR2 are SNHLY and FYNNEI. CDR3 region: CASINRGTTDTQYF. The CDR3 DNA reads TGTGCCAGCATTAACAGGGGGACGACAGATACGCAGTATTTT.

This clonotype has more than one count but fewer than ten. This chain links TRBV20-1 with TRBJ2-5; D possibly corresponds to TRBD2 (5 bases). Trimming removed 3 bases at V and 4 bases at J, with 15 bases between. CDR1 DFQATT and CDR2 SNEGSKA come from the germline V gene (reference sequence). The CDR3 loop spans 14 amino acids. CDR3 sequence: CSARGGLRGETQYF. As DNA, the CDR3 is TGCAGTGCTAGGGGCGGCCTACGGGGAGAGACCCAGTACTTC.

This chain connects TRBV5-6 to TRBJ2-7; tentatively, D is TRBD1 or TRBD2 (5 bases each). Trimming stripped 3 bases from V and 4 bases from J, with 14 bases between. The CDR3 spans 14 residues. Germline CDR1 and CDR2: SGHDT and YYEEEE. CDR3 in DNA: TGTGCCAGCAGCTCCCGGGACCGATCTTACGAGCAGTACGTC. Protein product: CASSSRDRSYEQYV.

This clonotype was counted between two and nine times. This sequence joins TRBV5-1 and TRBJ2-6; D gene unclear. V gave up 4 bases and J gave up 1 base, with 18 bases separating them. The CDR3 runs 18 residues. Germline V gene data show CDR1 as SGHRS and CDR2 as YFSETQ. The CDR3 DNA follows: TGCGCCAGCAGCGTACCGAGTGGGCTTGGTTCTGGGGCCAACGTCCTGACTTTC. Encoded protein: CASSVPSGLGSGANVLTF. The full variable domain, with the rest looked up from reference TRBV5-1 and TRBJ2-6, is KAGVTQTPRYLIKTRGQQVTLSCSPISGHRSVSWYQQTPGQGLQFLFEYFSETQRNKGNFPGRFSGRQFSNSRSEMNVSTLELGDSALYLCASSVPSGLGSGANVLTFGAGSRLTVL.

The chain carries TRBV24-1 and TRBJ2-6; D is unclear. The CDR3 runs to 14 residues. Per the germline V gene, CDR1 is KGHDR and CDR2 is SFDVKD. V was cut by 12 bases and J by 0 bases, with 11 bases left in between. CDR3 DNA sequence: TGTGCCTCCCAAAAGGGCTCTGGGGCCAACGTCCTGACTTTC. Translating gives CASQKGSGANVLTF.

This clonotype was seen a handful of times. This chain links TRBV30 with TRBJ1-1; D remains unclear. The CDR3 runs 15 residues. Trimming shortened V by 7 bases and J by 4 bases, and 22 bases separated the two germline ends. Germline V CDR1 and CDR2: GTSNPN, SVGIG (reference sequence). CDR3 nucleotides: TGTGCCTCCCTATTCCTTAGGAGGCTGGGCACTGAAGCTTTCTTT. Amino acid sequence: CASLFLRRLGTEAFF.